The 27 T cell receptor beta chains below were found in one sample sequenced in a study of Ad26.COV2.S vaccination and SARS-CoV-2 variants. Sequenced by immunoSEQ multiplex PCR; TCRdb stores in-frame clones only, minus some. The profile shows 200,000 to 300,000 clones, roughly 90% of them singletons. Treatment reported: roughly 20 received Ad26.COV2.S at low or high dose, single or two shots; 5 received placebo; per-sample allocation not given. Specimens were obtained on day 63 following the first vaccine or placebo injection. The sequencing here drew on peripheral blood, taken in a trial of Ad26.COV2.S vaccine versus placebo. The receptors were gathered from a person between 18 and 65 years old who received the Ad26.COV2.S COVID-19 vaccine or a placebo.

The chain is built from TRBV28 and TRBJ2-7; 7 nucleotides agree with TRBD1. Germline V gene lookup returns CDR1 MDHEN and CDR2 SYDVKM. CDR3 length equals 15 residues. With 5 bases clipped from V and 2 bases from J, the junction kept 9 bases outside the gene matches. The CDR3 DNA sequence: TGTGCCAGCAGTCAAGGGCCACAGGGGACCTACGAGCAGTACTTC. This sequence encodes CASSQGPQGTYEQYF.

The V gene is TRBV7-2, the J gene TRBJ2-1, with 11 nucleotides matching TRBD1. CDR1 SGHTA and CDR2 FQGNSA come from the germline V gene. This CDR3 contains 15 residues. V trimming: 3 bases; J trimming: 9 bases; junction bases outside the gene matches: 7. CDR3 sequence reads: CASSFGTGGVSEQFF. As DNA, the CDR3 is TGTGCCAGCAGCTTTGGGACAGGGGGGGTTAGTGAGCAGTTCTTC.

This clone appeared a single time. The rearrangement uses TRBV7-6 and TRBJ1-1; D gene uncertain. CDR1 and CDR2 (germline): SGHVS, FNYEAQ. With 1 base removed from V and 7 bases from J, the gap between germline ends came to 4 bases. CDR3 length: 11 amino acids. CDR3 sequence: CASSLGIEAFF. As DNA, the CDR3 is TGTGCCAGCAGCTTAGGCATTGAAGCTTTCTTT.

The sample holds one count of this clone. The V and J genes are TRBV4-3 and TRBJ1-4; D is ambiguous. Per germline, CDR1 LGHNA and CDR2 YSLEER. Trimming removed 0 bases at V and 7 bases at J, with 15 bases between. This CDR3 contains 16 residues. CDR3 coding DNA: TGCGCCAGCAGCCAAGAACCGCCGGGTGGAGGTGAAAAACTGTTTTTT. This codes for CASSQEPPGGGEKLFF.

The chain employs TRBV27 and TRBJ2-3, with TRBD2 matching over 13 bases. The germline V gene has CDR1 MNHEY and CDR2 SMNVEV (reference sequence). The CDR3 is 17 amino acids. V trimming: 7 bases; J trimming: 0 bases; junction bases outside the gene matches: 7. The CDR3 here is CASTRTSGSFSTDTQYF. The CDR3, as DNA: TGTGCCAGCACCCGGACTAGCGGGAGTTTTAGCACAGATACGCAGTATTTT.

This clone was found a few times. The rearrangement links TRBV19 to TRBJ1-5; perhaps TRBD1 as D (5 bases). CDR1 LNHDA and CDR2 SQIVND come from the germline V gene (reference sequence). The CDR3 totals 15 residues. Trimming took 4 bases from V and 0 from J, leaving 10 bases between them. The CDR3: CASSKGAYSNQPQHF. In nucleotides, the CDR3 is TGTGCCAGTAGTAAAGGGGCCTATAGCAATCAGCCCCAGCATTTT.

The chain recombines TRBV5-4 with TRBJ2-6; D gene ambiguous. The CDR3 runs to 12 residues. With 4 bases removed from V and 6 bases from J, the gap between germline ends came to 5 bases. Germline V gene lookup returns CDR1 SGHNT and CDR2 YYREEE (reference sequence). The CDR3 is CASSPSANVLTF. The DNA for the CDR3 is TGTGCCAGCAGCCCGTCGGCCAACGTCCTGACTTTC.

This chain connects TRBV7-6 to TRBJ2-2; D possibly corresponds to TRBD1 (5 bases). The CDR3 runs 13 residues. Looked up from germline, CDR1 is SGHVS and CDR2 is FNYEAQ. V was pared by 8 bases and J by 4 bases, with 11 bases between. CDR3 protein: CASFQGGTGELFF. Here the CDR3 DNA reads TGTGCCAGCTTCCAGGGCGGCACCGGGGAGCTGTTTTTT.

The V call is TRBV6-2 or TRBV6-3, the J call TRBJ2-5; D is ambiguous. From germline, CDR1 is MNHEY and CDR2 SVGEGT. This CDR3 contains 14 residues. V was cut by 4 bases and J by 1 base, with 10 bases left in between. CDR3 coding DNA: TGTGCCAGCAGTTCCCGGACGGTCCAAGAGACCCAGTACTTC. This gives the protein CASSSRTVQETQYF.

V is TRBV7-2 and J is TRBJ2-1; 7 bases agree with TRBD2. CDR1 is SGHTA and CDR2 is FQGNSA in the germline V gene. Trimming at V came to 6 bases and at J to 1 base, leaving 9 bases not matched to a gene. The CDR3 is 16 amino acids. The CDR3 DNA sequence: TGTGCCAGCAGTCTCTCCAGCGGGACGTCCTACAATGAGCAGTTCTTC. This codes for CASSLSSGTSYNEQFF.

The chain has TRBV5-4 and TRBJ2-7; 13 nucleotides line up with TRBD2. V lost 0 bases, J lost 7 bases, and 4 bases stayed unmatched. CDR3 length: 15 residues. The V gene's germline CDR1 is SGHNT and CDR2 YYREEE (reference sequence). The CDR3 DNA follows: TGTGCCAGCAGCTTGGGGACTAGCGGGAGCTATGAGCAGTACTTC. Amino acids: CASSLGTSGSYEQYF.

The genes are TRBV29-1 and TRBJ2-3, with 14 positions matching TRBD2. J was trimmed by 5 bases and V by 6 bases; bases with no gene match: 10. The CDR3 consists of 16 residues. Germline-derived CDR1 and CDR2 are SQVTM and ANQGSEA. This CDR3 reads CSVTSLGTSGRDTQYF. CDR3 DNA sequence: TGCAGCGTGACTTCCCTTGGGACTAGCGGGAGAGATACGCAGTATTTT.

The chain couples TRBV13 to TRBJ2-7, with no clear D. Per the germline V gene, CDR1 is PRHDT and CDR2 is FYEKMQ (reference sequence). With 2 bases removed from V and 2 bases from J, the gap between germline ends came to 10 bases. The CDR3 is 14 residues long. The CDR3 DNA reads TGTGCCAGCAGCTTACGCAGCGCCCCCTACGAGCAGTACTTC. Translation gives CASSLRSAPYEQYF. The full variable domain, rest sourced from reference TRBV13 and TRBJ2-7, is AAGVIQSPRHLIKEKRETATLKCYPIPRHDTVYWYQQGPGQDPQFLISFYEKMQSDKGSIPDRFSAQQFSDYHSELNMSSLELGDSALYFCASSLRSAPYEQYFGPGTRLTVT.

This clone was detected a few times. This sequence joins TRBV15 and TRBJ2-2; possibly TRBD2 for D (6 bases). Per germline, CDR1 LNHNV and CDR2 YYDKDF (reference sequence). The V gene lost 1 base and the J gene lost 5 bases, with 8 bases spanning the gap. The CDR3 contains 14 residues. Here the CDR3 reads CATSRAEGTGELFF. The CDR3 coding sequence is TGTGCCACCAGCAGAGCGGAGGGGACCGGGGAGCTGTTTTTT.

The CDR3 spells CASTGVFSTGELFF. CDR3 DNA: TGTGCCAGCACAGGGGTTTTCTCCACCGGGGAGCTGTTTTTT. The chain couples TRBV10-3 to TRBJ2-2; the match to TRBD1 covers 7 bases. The CDR3 length is 14 residues. Germline CDR1 reads ENHRY; CDR2 reads SYGVKD. J was trimmed by 4 bases and V by 10 bases; bases with no gene match: 9.

J is TRBJ2-2 and V is TRBV20-1; unclear D gene. Trimming cost V 3 bases and J 1 base, with 12 bases left between them. Germline CDR1 is DFQATT and CDR2 is SNEGSKA (reference sequence). The CDR3 has 15 amino acids. In DNA, the CDR3 is TGCAGTGCTAGTGCCCTGACCAGGAACACCGGGGAGCTGTTTTTT. It yields the protein CSASALTRNTGELFF.

This chain links TRBV11-3 with TRBJ2-7; 7 bases map to TRBD2. The ends lost 1 base at V and 5 bases at J; junction bases unmatched: 8. Germline CDR1 reads SGHNT; CDR2 reads YENEEA. The CDR3 loop spans 15 amino acids. In DNA, the CDR3 is TGTGCCAGCAGCTTAGGGGCCGGGACTAACAACGAGCAGTACTTC. This sequence encodes CASSLGAGTNNEQYF.

The J gene is TRBJ2-3, the V gene TRBV28; 8 nucleotides agree with TRBD2. V was pared by 0 bases and J by 4 bases, with 3 bases of the junction left unmatched. The CDR3 has 15 residues. Germline lookup yields CDR1 MDHEN and CDR2 SYDVKM. The CDR3, as DNA: TGTGCCAGCAGTTTATGGCGGGAGGTATCAGATACGCAGTATTTT. Translation: CASSLWREVSDTQYF.

This chain uses TRBV7-9 with TRBJ2-5; TRBD1 or TRBD2 may be the D gene (5 bases each). This CDR3 region has 15 residues. Between the trimmed V and J ends, which lost 1 base and 6 bases, there was a span of 15 bases. Germline V gives CDR1 SEHNR, CDR2 FQNEAQ (reference sequence). This CDR3 reads CASSLEGWDGKTQYF. The CDR3 DNA sequence: TGTGCCAGCAGCTTAGAGGGCTGGGACGGCAAGACCCAGTACTTC.

This clone was observed a few times. The chain employs TRBV28 and TRBJ1-6; 7 nucleotides match TRBD1. The CDR3 is made up of 16 amino acids. Germline V gene data show CDR1 as MDHEN and CDR2 as SYDVKM. V lost 3 bases, J lost 4 bases, and 6 bases stayed unmatched. CDR3 amino acids: CASSLGTGAYNSPLHF. The DNA of the CDR3 is TGTGCCAGCAGTTTGGGAACAGGGGCTTATAATTCACCCCTCCACTTT.

This clone was seen a single time. The chain joins TRBV5-6 to TRBJ2-7, with D maybe TRBD2 (6 bases). The germline V gene has CDR1 SGHDT and CDR2 YYEEEE. This CDR3 is built from 15 residues. The germline V and J ends were trimmed by 4 bases and 0 bases, with 14 bases remaining between them. The CDR3 loop is CASSPGRRGSYEQYF. The DNA for the CDR3 is TGTGCCAGCAGCCCGGGCCGGCGGGGCTCCTACGAGCAGTACTTC. Combining the CDR3 with reference TRBV5-6 and TRBJ2-7 gives the whole variable domain DAGVTQSPTHLIKTRGQQVTLRCSPKSGHDTVSWYQQALGQGPQFIFQYYEEEERQRGNFPDRFSGHQFPNYSSELNVNALLLGDSALYLCASSPGRRGSYEQYFGPGTRLTVT.

V is TRBV20-1 and J is TRBJ2-3, with D perhaps matching TRBD1 or TRBD2 (5 bases each). The CDR3 is 14 amino acids. CDR1 is DFQATT, CDR2 SNEGSKA, per germline (reference sequence). V lost 3 bases and J lost 3, with 13 bases in between. The CDR3 DNA reads as TGCAGTGCTAGTGCCGGTGAGGGGACAGATACGCAGTATTTT. This sequence encodes CSASAGEGTDTQYF.

The rearrangement joins TRBV14 to TRBJ2-5; no firm D call. The CDR3 loop spans 16 amino acids. Germline V lookup: CDR1 SGHDN, CDR2 FVKESK. V was clipped by 0 bases and J by 1 base, with 12 bases between them. This CDR3 reads CASSQEAQGPQETQYF. The DNA of the CDR3 is TGTGCCAGCAGCCAAGAAGCCCAAGGGCCCCAAGAGACCCAGTACTTC.

The chain uses TRBV19 and TRBJ2-3; D perhaps matches TRBD2 (5 bases). CDR1 is LNHDA, CDR2 SQIVND, per germline (reference sequence). V was pared by 7 bases and J by 5 bases, with 13 bases between. The CDR3 totals 13 residues. CDR3 protein: CASIRTRGDTQYF. CDR3 nucleotides: TGTGCCAGTATCAGGACCCGGGGAGATACGCAGTATTTT.

J is TRBJ1-1 and V is TRBV11-3, with D hard to call. CDR1 SGHNT and CDR2 YENEEA come from the germline V gene. Trimming took 1 base from V and 1 from J, leaving 4 bases between them. The CDR3 spans 13 residues. In DNA, the CDR3 is TGTGCCAGCAGCTTAGGTGCGAACACTGAAGCTTTCTTT. Amino acids: CASSLGANTEAFF.

The V call is TRBV29-1, the J call TRBJ2-3; 12 nucleotides align to TRBD2. Germline V gene lookup returns CDR1 SQVTM and CDR2 ANQGSEA. Trimming at V came to 7 bases and at J to 4 bases, leaving 9 bases not matched to a gene. This CDR3 is built from 15 residues. CDR3 in amino acids: CSGAPTSGSSDTQYF. CDR3 nucleotide sequence: TGCAGCGGCGCTCCGACTAGCGGGAGCTCAGATACGCAGTATTTT.

The V gene is TRBV7-2, the J gene TRBJ2-1; 14 bases align to TRBD2. This CDR3 is 16 amino acids long. After removal of 6 bases from V and 10 bases from J, the junction contained 11 bases not matched to a gene. Germline V gene data show CDR1 as SGHTA and CDR2 as FQGNSA. The CDR3 reads CASSPAGTSGRGEQFF. The CDR3 bases are TGTGCCAGCAGTCCCGCAGGGACTAGCGGGAGAGGCGAGCAGTTCTTC.